The T cell receptor beta chain under discussion was sequenced for a study of shared clonotypes between healthy human individuals. This clone was detected once. The antigen is undetermined. Broader study findings: Across four donors, naive CD4 shared 5% to 6%, naive CD8 more than 3%, memory CD4 roughly 2.4%, memory CD8 0.35% to 0.5%. Generally, naive subsets (rather than memory subsets) showed larger estimated richness. Clonotypes shared by all four sorted-subset donors had higher generation probabilities than non-shared clonotypes.

Between the trimmed V and J ends, which lost 4 bases and 3 bases, there was a span of 10 bases. This CDR3 region has 13 residues. Germline V lookup: CDR1 SGHRS, CDR2 YFSETQ. Assay used: immunoSEQ multiplex PCR; TCRdb lists only in-frame clones, some missing. The top ten hold around 2% of the sample, which has hundreds of thousands of clones, about three quarters seen once. Splitting of CD4+ cells produced CD45RA+ naive and CD45RA-negative memory subsets. This clonotype originated in a woman between 25 and 40 years old in good health. Sequencing input: memory CD4+ T cells sorted from blood. Regarding subset: CD45RA-negative fraction. The chain couples TRBV5-1 to TRBJ1-2; D uncertain. The CDR3 spells CASSQGSDYGYTF. CDR3 nucleotides: TGCGCCAGCAGCCAAGGGTCAGACTATGGCTACACCTTC.